This TCR beta chain comes out of a study of cytomegalovirus exposure and HLA in healthy donors (dated by TCRdb to 2015 to 2018). A note on the overall study: An earlier analysis of fewer than 750 of the donors reported 276 Gb of sequence data and 95 million to 120 million unique TCR beta sequences obtained from 150 million to 200 million T cells. An early release covering roughly 640 HLA-typed donors comprised about 310 gigabases of sequencing data and about 90 million unique TCR sequences. Of the roughly 390 genotyped donors, 65% to 90% fell in the genetic ancestry cluster associated with self-reported Caucasian donors. The aim of the study was to test whether cataloging public T cell receptors could identify signatures of past pathogen exposure. Using immunosequencing, the study profiled T cell repertoires from 666 subjects and related those repertoires to cytomegalovirus serostatus. In addition to the first cohort of 650 to 750 subjects, a separate validation cohort of 120 different subjects was used. To predict cytomegalovirus infection status, the study brought together high-throughput TCR immunosequencing, statistical association of individual TCRs with disease status, and machine learning. A later analysis re-examined previously published TCR beta repertoires from more than 650 donors and added high-resolution HLA genotyping to investigate patterns of TCR occurrence. Rather than using new phenotypic data, the later analysis identified candidate immune exposures from TCR beta sequences and from how often those sequences occurred across donors. An earlier analysis of around 580 of the donors used high-throughput TCR beta sequencing to judge whether each TCR beta V gene segment behaved as functional or pseudogenic. Donor age, sex, ethnicity and CMV serostatus were compiled alongside the repertoire data. In a later genetic analysis, genome-wide SNP genotypes for about three fifths of the roughly 670 donors were used, and that subset was treated as a discovery cohort. Every repertoire in the discovery cohort had been generated on one and the same sequencing platform. HLA typing covered class I and class II loci at four-digit resolution. Typing coverage varied by locus: roughly 629-640 donors for A, B, C, DRB1 and DQB1; approximately 520 for DQA1; approximately 610 for DPA1; approximately 470 for DPB1. Because of strong linkage in the cohort, 4 to 6 DR-DQ haplotypes were treated as single units for association and clustering. Among a few hundred genotyped donors of the cohort, an average of around 240,000 unique TCR beta nucleotide sequences were sequenced per donor, around a sixth of them non-productive. What the study reported, not specific to this receptor: Most TCR sequences were seen in very few donors, while some public TCRs were found in many individuals. A later genetic analysis reported fewer N-insertions in productive TCRs among donors in an Asian-associated ancestry cluster than the 666-donor mean. A further reported finding was that TCR beta sequences accurately predicted the HLA-A and HLA-B alleles for most subjects in the first cohort. In a later analysis, most CMV-associated TCR beta chains were found to appear HLA-restricted, with HLA associations seemingly driven largely by CMV exposure. The presence/absence analyses assumed that sequencing depth was roughly uniform across donors, and that assumption may not be true. Several of the top co-occurrence clusters appeared to be linked to parvovirus B19, influenza, CMV and Epstein-Barr virus, according to a later analysis. In an earlier analysis of a few hundred of the donors, most TCR beta V segments were observed in productive rearrangements about 87% or about 30% of the time, broadly matching IMGT annotations. CMV serostatus was the only immune exposure information available for the cohort. The study listed around 160 TCR beta chains as associated with cytomegalovirus. Because HLA typing was unavailable for some donors at each locus, only the typed subset was used in association tests. A later genetic analysis associated a missense DCLRE1C variant with V-gene and J-gene trimming of TCR beta chains, and an independent cohort replicated the association. In a later analysis, HLA-associated TCR beta chains showed more clonal expansion and lower generation probabilities than non-associated chains that were equally common. At a false discovery rate of 0.05, a later analysis linked fewer than 20,000 TCR beta sequences to specific HLA alleles. The sequencing pipeline was judged likely to have produced a cluster of highly shared sequence variants as a technical artifact. According to the authors, the approach could potentially be generalized to other disease states and immunological phenotypes. The cohort was sequenced for TCR beta chains only, and without alpha or paired-chain data the features that could be detected were limited. When HLA alleles, especially DR and DQ, strongly co-occurred, TCR associations were difficult to assign to individual alleles. Because the 87-base-pair reads could not distinguish some IMGT-functional V segments, including TRBV6-2 and TRBV6-3, those segments were excluded. In a later analysis, the rate of TCR association differed among HLA loci, with DRB1 alleles having the most associated TCRs and HLA-C alleles having the fewest. Because counts were too low, 15 to 20 rarely observed V segments, including chromosome 9 orphons, were excluded from the earlier analysis of 500 to 700 of the donors. Cytomegalovirus status was reported to be diagnosed by the classifier with high specificity and sensitivity in both the original and validation cohorts. Three of the identified cytomegalovirus-associated TCR beta chains were confirmed in vitro to be specific for cytomegalovirus antigens. Linkage disequilibrium might explain the correlated functional status among segregating V segments, but an unknown experimental factor could not be ruled out.

The cohort comprised 666 healthy bone marrow donors. At the time of sampling, all cohort members were nominally healthy, though unrecorded immune exposures were likely present. The donor was CMV seropositive and was included in the group of almost 300 seropositive cohort members. A peripheral blood sample was collected from each donor, and TCR beta sequencing was performed on peripheral blood mononuclear cells. The Qiagen DNeasy Blood Extraction Kit was used to extract genomic DNA from the blood cell samples. The cysteine opens and the phenylalanine closes a CDR3 of 14 amino acids. CDR3 DNA only is kept here, 42 bases in frame from base 1. The trim is 2 bases for V and 6 bases for J, with a gap of 13 bases between the germline ends. CDR1 and CDR2 (MNHEY, SMNVEV) derive from the germline V gene (reference sequence). Libraries were prepared through the immunoSEQ multiplex PCR assay. For the multiplex PCR, a mixture combining 60 forward primers for TCR Vbeta segments and 13 reverse primers for TCR Jbeta segments was used. A multiplex PCR assay on genomic DNA amplified the CDR3 region of rearranged TCR beta genes. Amplified TCR beta libraries were sequenced as 87-base-pair reads on the Illumina HiSeq System. The original pipeline was this. In a later analysis, some 80 million unique TCR beta chains were counted across the roughly 610 repertoires, and around 10 million of these chains were shared by at least two donors. To remove PCR and sequencing errors, raw reads were error-corrected and collapsed into unique sequences using a nearest-neighbor algorithm that merged closely related sequences. V, D and J gene segments were assigned by aligning CDR3 sequences to IMGT reference sequences. For a sequence to be retained, a match of at least six nucleotides to both a V gene segment and a J gene segment was required. Rearrangements were called productive when the CDR3 lacked stop codons and stayed in frame with V and J; all others were non-productive. CDR3 was defined by IMGT convention, running from the second conserved V-encoded cysteine to the conserved J-encoded phenylalanine. The earlier analysis of 587 of the donors excluded sequences that lacked an unambiguous match to a single V gene segment. An earlier analysis of several hundred of the donors called V segments functional above 56.7% productive rearrangements and segregating when the between-donor standard deviation exceeded 5%. A statistical classification framework was built for diagnosing cytomegalovirus status from the catalog of TCR beta chain sequences. V and J gene assignment, in a later analysis, came from comparing TCR nucleotide sequences with IMGT/GENE-DB human TR gene sequences. The TCRdist pipeline was used in a later analysis to assign CDR3 sequences and most-parsimonious VDJ recombination scenarios. In a later analysis, each TCR beta chain was defined by its CDR3 amino acid sequence together with its V-gene family, and reads lacking a unique V-gene family were excluded. As a way to deal with suspected cross-contamination and a sequencing artifact, a later analysis dropped 450 to 600 nucleotide sequences that were highly shared and had low generation probability. In a later analysis, a clonal expansion index was calculated for each public chain from normalized within-repertoire ranks of inferred template counts. A later analysis computed generation probabilities with a VDJ recombination model fitted to out-of-frame rearrangements, and checked the results against IGoR. In a later analysis, hypergeometric tests were used to score TCR-TCR, TCR-HLA and TCR-CMV co-occurrence, with a repertoire-size bias correction applied to TCR pairs. A later analysis estimated false discovery rates by permuting HLA or CMV assignments 20 times. In a later analysis, co-occurring TCRs were grouped with DBSCAN, and TCRdist sequence similarity was added when clustering was performed within HLA-allele-positive subsets. Co-occurrence clustering excluded repertoires with fewer than 30,000 or more than 120,000 public chains, plus five with anomalous nucleotide sharing. As stored in TCRdb, this immuneACCESS dataset retains in-frame rearrangements with V and J assigned. A fraction of the clones does not appear; measured against another copy, unresolved V genes explain less than half of the discrepancy, and the remainder lacks a known reason. The V and J calls and clone size are taken from that table; D and trimming were inferred from the DNA. The sample includes 140,000 or so clones, with less than 85% observed a single time. In total, the top ten clones hold around 4.7% of the sample.

To note about this clone: Its specific antigen is unknown. No base quality values were provided; no much bigger clone lies one nucleotide off.

The clonotype was recovered from a man aged 18 to 29 in good health and CMV-seropositive. The sample consisted of PBMCs. Recombination linked TRBV27 to TRBJ1-1, and perhaps TRBD1 as D gene, on 5 matching bases. The bases are TGTGCCAGCAGTTTAGGGCAGGGAATCGCTGAAGCTTTCTTT. The encoded protein is CASSLGQGIAEAFF.